This T cell receptor beta chain was recorded in a study of T cells in women clearing cervical HPV infection. On the study more broadly: Blood came at first lesion visit for cases, post-clearance for controls. Case blood was drawn a median roughly 160 days after lesion detection.

Per the germline V gene, CDR1 is SGHTA and CDR2 is FQGNSA. V lost 5 bases, J lost 4 bases, and 8 bases stayed unmatched. The CDR3 length is 15 residues. TCR beta CDR3 amplified by multiplex PCR from approximately 1,100 ng genomic DNA. Assay used: immunoSEQ multiplex PCR; TCRdb lists only in-frame clones, some missing. This repertoire comprises roughly 8,300 clones; its ten largest clones make up over 8%. Whole-study findings and limits: Richness plus V gene abundances separated cases from controls with AUC about 0.8.

For this clone: Its antigen is not known. Coverage ceases 3 residues before the CDR3 finishes, and the germline J gene fills in the end.

The sequence came from a woman aged 18 to 75 with a cervical HPV16 infection that either progressed to CIN3+ or cleared (not recorded which). J is TRBJ2-3 and V is TRBV7-2, with TRBD1 matching 8 bases. The sequenced material came from blood buffy coat. The CDR3 bases that were read are TGTGCCAGCAGCATCCGACAGGGGACGGCAGATACG. It codes for CASSIRQGTADT. The CDR3 in full is CASSIRQGTADTQYF.